The rows below give T cell receptor beta chains drawn from one sample of a study of T cell responses to AZD1222 COVID-19 vaccine. Here immunoSEQ multiplex PCR was the method, and the copy in TCRdb shows in-frame clones only, minus some. The profile shows over 130,000 clones, about 90% of them singletons. Material: peripheral blood, obtained 28 days after the second AZD1222 dose. These receptors came from an adult who received the AZD1222 COVID-19 vaccine. The CDR3 runs from the conserved cysteine through the conserved F or W. The D gene is left open where the match is weak.

d_call	v_call	cdr3_length	j_call	cdr3_nt	cdr3_aa
TRBD1	TRBV7-2	15	TRBJ2-3	TGTGCCAGCAGCCCGGACAGGGGGGGGCCCGATACGCAGTATTTT	CASSPDRGGPDTQYF
TRBD1	TRBV5-4	14	TRBJ2-7	TGTGCCAGCAGCTGGGGACAGGGGGGATACGAGCAGTACTTC	CASSWGQGGYEQYF
.	TRBV7-2	17	TRBJ1-3	TGTGCCAGCAGCTTAGAAATTCCGGGCTTCTCTGGAAACACCATATATTTT	CASSLEIPGFSGNTIYF
.	TRBV7-2	15	TRBJ1-4	TGTGCCAGCAGCTTAGCGGGGTTAGTCAATGAAAAACTGTTTTTT	CASSLAGLVNEKLFF
.	TRBV7-6	16	TRBJ1-5	TGTGCCAGCAGCCTCTATTCCAGGGAAGAGGGCCAGCCCCAGCATTTT	CASSLYSREEGQPQHF
.	TRBV12-3/TRBV12-4	13	TRBJ2-3	TGTGCCAGCGAGAAGGAGAACACAGATACGCAGTATTTT	CASEKENTDTQYF
TRBD1	TRBV7-3	14	TRBJ1-2	TGTGCCAGCAGCGCCTCCGGGACAGCCTATGGCTACACCTTC	CASSASGTAYGYTF
.	TRBV7-5	17	TRBJ2-5	TGTGCCAGAAGCCTTTCCTCTTCCAGGACAGGGGCAGGGCTCGGATACTTC	CARSLSSSRTGAGLGYF
.	TRBV19	14	TRBJ1-1	TGTGCCAGTACTCAAGGGAGGGCGGGCACTGAAGCTTTCTTT	CASTQGRAGTEAFF
.	TRBV2	12	TRBJ1-3	TGTGCCAGCGGCCCATTCGTAAACACCATATATTTT	CASGPFVNTIYF
.	TRBV29-1	13	TRBJ1-1	TGCAGCGTTGTGAGGGTTCAGGGGACTGAAGCTTTCTTT	CSVVRVQGTEAFF